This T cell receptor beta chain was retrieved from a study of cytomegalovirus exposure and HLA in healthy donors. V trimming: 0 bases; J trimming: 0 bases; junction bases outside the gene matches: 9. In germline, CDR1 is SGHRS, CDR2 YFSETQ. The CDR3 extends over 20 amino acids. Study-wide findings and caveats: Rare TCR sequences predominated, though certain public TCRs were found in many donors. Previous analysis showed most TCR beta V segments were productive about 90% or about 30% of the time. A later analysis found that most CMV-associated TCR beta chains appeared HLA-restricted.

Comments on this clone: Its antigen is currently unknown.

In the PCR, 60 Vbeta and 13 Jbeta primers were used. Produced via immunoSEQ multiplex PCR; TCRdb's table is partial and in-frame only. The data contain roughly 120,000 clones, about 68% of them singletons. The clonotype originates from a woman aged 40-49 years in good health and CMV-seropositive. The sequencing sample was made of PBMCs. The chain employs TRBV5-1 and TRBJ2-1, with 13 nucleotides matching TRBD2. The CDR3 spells CASSLARGLAGAGSYNEQFF. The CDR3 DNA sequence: TGCGCCAGCAGCTTGGCCAGAGGACTAGCGGGAGCCGGCTCCTACAATGAGCAGTTCTTC.